These 24 T cell receptor beta chains originate from one sample sequenced in a study of CD8 T cells in ankylosing spondylitis. TCRdb analysed the 5' RACE reads with MiXCR anew, one entry per CDR3 protein. This sample has some 30,000 distinct CDR3 sequences; about 14% occur once, and the top ten carry 36%. The sequencing input was blood. The source is a male donor with ankylosing spondylitis or in good health (not recorded which).

This clonotype was seen only a few times. V is TRBV3-1 and J is TRBJ2-1, with D tentatively TRBD1 (5 bases). CDR1 and CDR2 (germline): LGHDT, YNNKEL (reference sequence). The CDR3 is 14 amino acids. Trimming took 1 base from V and 5 from J, leaving 9 bases between them. The CDR3 DNA sequence: TGTGCCAGCAGCCAAGTAACCAGGGACAATGAGCAGTTCTTC. Protein product: CASSQVTRDNEQFF.

This clonotype has only a few counts. The chain recombines TRBV20-1 with TRBJ2-2, with D possibly being TRBD1 or TRBD2 (6 bases each). Trimming took off 3 bases at V and 6 bases at J, with 11 bases between the two ends. Germline loops: CDR1 DFQATT, CDR2 SNEGSKA (reference sequence). The length of the CDR3 is 13 residues. The CDR3 loop reads CSASRGASGELFF. The CDR3 DNA reads as TGCAGTGCTAGTAGGGGGGCCTCCGGGGAGCTGTTTTTT.

This clonotype showed up just a few times. This rearrangement joins TRBV20-1 to TRBJ2-4; TRBD2 matches 11 bases. The length of the CDR3 is 16 residues. Germline lookup yields CDR1 DFQATT and CDR2 SNEGSKA (reference sequence). The junction had 9 bases not matched to a gene; V was cut back by 2 bases and J by 6 bases. The CDR3 region has the DNA TGCAGTGCTAGACGACAGGGAACTAGCGGGGGAAACATTCAGTACTTC. It yields the protein CSARRQGTSGGNIQYF.

The gene calls are TRBV4-2 and TRBJ1-1; D not resolved. The germline V gene encodes CDR1 LGHNA and CDR2 YNFKEQ. V gave up 0 bases and J gave up 3 bases, with 11 bases separating them. There are 15 residues in the CDR3. The CDR3 region is CASSQEERRDTEAFF. The CDR3, as DNA: TGTGCCAGCAGCCAAGAGGAACGGCGGGACACTGAAGCTTTCTTT.

Only a few counts were recorded for this clonotype. This chain joins TRBV5-1 and TRBJ2-5, with D uncertain. Trimming took 4 bases from V and 3 from J, leaving 13 bases between them. There are 14 residues in the CDR3. Germline loops: CDR1 SGHRS, CDR2 YFSETQ. DNA of the CDR3: TGCGCCAGCAGCATAGGACGGAACGAAGAGACCCAGTACTTC. It specifies CASSIGRNEETQYF.

The rearrangement joins TRBV5-1 to TRBJ2-1; 7 bases map to TRBD1. Germline lookup yields CDR1 SGHRS and CDR2 YFSETQ. The CDR3 has 13 amino acids. Losses at the gene ends were 7 bases for V and 3 bases for J; bases not matched to a gene: 4. CDR3 amino acids: CASAGTDYNEQFF. CDR3 in DNA: TGCGCCAGCGCCGGGACAGACTACAATGAGCAGTTCTTC.

This clonotype was counted only a few times. V and J are TRBV7-2 and TRBJ2-3; D remains ambiguous. The V gene lost 0 bases and the J gene lost 2 bases, with 9 bases spanning the gap. CDR1 SGHTA and CDR2 FQGNSA come from the germline V gene. This CDR3 has 15 residues. The CDR3 loop reads CASSLATGATDTQYF. CDR3 sequence (DNA): TGTGCCAGCAGCTTAGCCACTGGCGCCACAGATACGCAGTATTTT. Supplemented by reference TRBV7-2 and TRBJ2-3, the full variable domain reads GAGVSQSPSNKVTEKGKDVELRCDPISGHTALYWYRQSLGQGLEFLIYFQGNSAPDKSGLPSDRFSAERTGGSVSTLTIQRTQQEDSAVYLCASSLATGATDTQYFGPGTRLTVL.

The chain's CDR3 is CASSPNMGADTQYF. CDR3 coding DNA: TGTGCCAGCTCACCGAATATGGGCGCAGATACGCAGTATTTT. This rearrangement joins TRBV18 to TRBJ2-3; D is ambiguous. Germline V gives CDR1 KGHSH, CDR2 LQKENI. V lost 3 bases and J lost 4, with 11 bases in between. The CDR3 extends over 14 amino acids. The full variable domain, completed using reference TRBV18 and TRBJ2-3, is NAGVMQNPRHLVRRRGQEARLRCSPMKGHSHVYWYRQLPEEGLKFMVYLQKENIIDESGMPKERFSAEFPKEGPSILRIQQVVRGDSAAYFCASSPNMGADTQYFGPGTRLTVL.

This clonotype showed up many times. V usage is TRBV7-2 and J usage is TRBJ2-3; 10 bases align to TRBD2. CDR1 SGHTA and CDR2 FQGNSA come from the germline V gene. This CDR3 comprises 16 residues. Trimming cost V 5 bases and J 0 bases; bases outside gene matches: 5. For the CDR3, the DNA is TGTGCCAGCAGCACCCTAGCGGGGGCTAGCACAGATACGCAGTATTTT. Amino acid sequence: CASSTLAGASTDTQYF. The variable domain in full, with the rest retrieved from reference TRBV7-2 and TRBJ2-3, is GAGVSQSPSNKVTEKGKDVELRCDPISGHTALYWYRQSLGQGLEFLIYFQGNSAPDKSGLPSDRFSAERTGGSVSTLTIQRTQQEDSAVYLCASSTLAGASTDTQYFGPGTRLTVL.

This clonotype showed up just a few times. V is TRBV28 and J is TRBJ2-2; D is ambiguous. Germline CDR1 reads MDHEN; CDR2 reads SYDVKM. Trimming pared 1 base from V and 7 bases from J, leaving 1 base between. This CDR3 spans 11 amino acids. Here the CDR3 DNA reads TGTGCCAGCAGTTTATTCGGGGAGCTGTTTTTT. It translates to CASSLFGELFF. Full variable domain (outside the CDR3, taken from reference TRBV28 and TRBJ2-2): DVKVTQSSRYLVKRTGEKVFLECVQDMDHENMFWYRQDPGLGLRLIYFSYDVKMKEKGDIPEGYSVSREKKERFSLILESASTNQTSMYLCASSLFGELFFGEGSRLTVL.

This clonotype was seen a handful of times. This chain links TRBV29-1 with TRBJ2-4; D gene unclear. Germline CDR1 is SQVTM and CDR2 is ANQGSEA. This CDR3 is built from 15 residues. V was trimmed by 2 bases and J by 0 bases, leaving 11 bases between them. CDR3 sequence (DNA): TGCAGCGTTGAACGTCAGACCCTAGCCAAAAACATTCAGTACTTC. This sequence encodes CSVERQTLAKNIQYF.

In this sample, this clonotype turned up a few times. This rearrangement joins TRBV3-1 to TRBJ1-5, with 7 positions matching TRBD1. This CDR3 comprises 15 residues. Per germline, CDR1 LGHDT and CDR2 YNNKEL (reference sequence). The ends lost 5 bases at V and 5 bases at J; junction bases unmatched: 9. This CDR3 reads CASSDSGTAHQPQHF. DNA for the CDR3: TGTGCCAGCAGCGATTCGGGGACAGCTCATCAGCCCCAGCATTTT. Using reference TRBV3-1 and TRBJ1-5 for the parts outside the CDR3, the full variable domain is DTAVSQTPKYLVTQMGNDKSIKCEQNLGHDTMYWYKQDSKKFLKIMFSYNNKELIINETVPNRFSPKSPDKAHLNLHINSLELGDSAVYFCASSDSGTAHQPQHFGDGTRLSIL.

Only a few counts were recorded for this clonotype. The chain combines TRBV6-1 with TRBJ2-5; no definite D call. The V end lost 1 base, the J end lost 1 base, and 10 bases lay between the germline ends. CDR3 length: 15 amino acids. Germline V lookup: CDR1 MNHNS, CDR2 SASEGT. The DNA of the CDR3 is TGTGCCAGCAGTGAAGAAAGCTTTTCCCAAGAGACCCAGTACTTC. Its protein product is CASSEESFSQETQYF.

The sample holds a few counts of this clonotype. V is TRBV10-2 and J is TRBJ2-7; 9 bases match TRBD2. Unmatched junction bases numbered 5, after V lost 6 bases and J lost 2 bases. Germline V CDR1 and CDR2: WSHSY, SAAADI. The CDR3 is 14 amino acids. The CDR3: CASRASGTTYEQYF. DNA of the CDR3: TGCGCCAGCAGGGCTAGCGGGACAACCTACGAGCAGTACTTC.

The sample holds a few counts of this clonotype. This rearrangement joins TRBV18 to TRBJ2-1; D might be TRBD2 (5 bases). The germline V gene has CDR1 KGHSH and CDR2 LQKENI. There are 15 residues in the CDR3. The germline V and J ends were trimmed by 3 bases and 5 bases, with 14 bases remaining between them. The CDR3 DNA follows: TGTGCCAGCTCACCGCTAGCAAATATCCACAATGAGCAGTTCTTC. Amino acids: CASSPLANIHNEQFF. Full variable domain (outside the CDR3, taken from reference TRBV18 and TRBJ2-1): NAGVMQNPRHLVRRRGQEARLRCSPMKGHSHVYWYRQLPEEGLKFMVYLQKENIIDESGMPKERFSAEFPKEGPSILRIQQVVRGDSAAYFCASSPLANIHNEQFFGPGTRLTVL.

This clonotype has only a few counts. The rearrangement uses TRBV7-2 and TRBJ1-4; 8 bases are shared with TRBD1. Germline trimming cut 4 bases from V and 7 bases from J; bases unmatched to any gene: 8. Germline V gene lookup returns CDR1 SGHTA and CDR2 FQGNSA. This CDR3 comprises 15 residues. The CDR3 is CASSSAGGAGEKLFF. In DNA, the CDR3 is TGTGCCAGCAGCTCCGCAGGGGGCGCGGGTGAAAAACTGTTTTTT.

This clonotype has more than one count but fewer than ten. The chain carries TRBV20-1 and TRBJ2-4; D might be TRBD1 (6 bases). V lost 6 bases to trimming and J lost 9 bases, with 9 bases between them. The CDR3 has 10 amino acids. CDR1 is DFQATT, CDR2 SNEGSKA, per germline (reference sequence). The CDR3 region is CSAPQGIQYF. The CDR3 DNA is TGCAGTGCCCCACAGGGCATTCAGTACTTC.

The chain employs TRBV2 and TRBJ2-2, with D possibly matching TRBD2 (5 bases). There are 15 residues in the CDR3. Per germline, CDR1 SNHLY and CDR2 FYNNEI. V lost 4 bases and J 2 bases, leaving 11 bases between the germline ends. CDR3 DNA sequence: TGTGCCAGCAGTGCGAGGGCCGGTAACACCGGGGAGCTGTTTTTT. Protein sequence: CASSARAGNTGELFF.

A few counts support this clonotype. Because the CDR3 is missing its conserved closing phenylalanine or tryptophan, this is likely a read error. The limits of the CDR3 on the DNA are not certain, so only TCRdb's listed CDR3 is given. CDR3 sequence reads: CASRTGTSRAYV. This chain links TRBV28 with TRBJ2-3; TRBD2 is the table's D call and was not checked against the DNA. Germline V gene lookup returns CDR1 MDHEN and CDR2 SYDVKM. The CDR3 region is 12 residues in length, termini included.

This clonotype turned up a few times. The rearrangement links TRBV7-2 to TRBJ2-1, with D possibly being TRBD1 (5 bases). The V gene's germline CDR1 is SGHTA and CDR2 FQGNSA. The V end lost 2 bases, the J end lost 10 bases, and 12 bases lay between the germline ends. CDR3 length: 13 residues. The CDR3 loop reads CASSLRGNLEQFF. CDR3 nucleotide sequence: TGTGCCAGCAGCTTAAGGGGCAATTTAGAGCAGTTCTTC. Drawing the rest from reference TRBV7-2 and TRBJ2-1, the complete variable domain is GAGVSQSPSNKVTEKGKDVELRCDPISGHTALYWYRQSLGQGLEFLIYFQGNSAPDKSGLPSDRFSAERTGGSVSTLTIQRTQQEDSAVYLCASSLRGNLEQFFGPGTRLTVL.

There are many counts of this clonotype. The genes are TRBV7-9 and TRBJ2-3, with TRBD2 matching 9 bases. Germline V gene data show CDR1 as SEHNR and CDR2 as FQNEAQ (reference sequence). The CDR3 totals 19 residues. Trimming removed 1 base from V and 2 bases from J; junction bases left unmatched: 13. The CDR3 DNA reads as TGTGCCAGCAGCTTAGAATCCCTCGGGACTAGCAGCCTCACAGATACGCAGTATTTT. Translating gives CASSLESLGTSSLTDTQYF.

This chain joins TRBV18 and TRBJ1-1; D is unresolved. Per the germline V gene, CDR1 is KGHSH and CDR2 is LQKENI. The V end lost 3 bases, the J end lost 5 bases, and 16 bases lay between the germline ends. The CDR3 extends over 15 amino acids. Written as DNA, the CDR3 is TGTGCCAGCTCACCGAGTCGGGGAGAGAGAACTGAAGCTTTCTTT. Protein product: CASSPSRGERTEAFF.

This clonotype was recorded a few times. The V call is TRBV7-2, the J call TRBJ2-1; D perhaps matches TRBD2 (6 bases). V was pared by 3 bases and J by 8 bases, with 11 bases between. The CDR3 sequence is 13 residues long. The germline V gene has CDR1 SGHTA and CDR2 FQGNSA. DNA of the CDR3: TGTGCCAGCAGCTTCGTCGGGAGTGATGAGCAGTTCTTC. Its protein is CASSFVGSDEQFF.

The chain employs TRBV7-2 and TRBJ2-2; 9 bases are shared with TRBD1. V lost 4 bases and J lost 4; bases outside the gene matches: 7. Germline CDR1 SGHTA, CDR2 FQGNSA. The CDR3 spans 16 residues. The CDR3 loop is CASSSGTGWSTGELFF. CDR3 bases: TGTGCCAGCAGCTCGGGGACAGGGTGGTCCACCGGGGAGCTGTTTTTT.